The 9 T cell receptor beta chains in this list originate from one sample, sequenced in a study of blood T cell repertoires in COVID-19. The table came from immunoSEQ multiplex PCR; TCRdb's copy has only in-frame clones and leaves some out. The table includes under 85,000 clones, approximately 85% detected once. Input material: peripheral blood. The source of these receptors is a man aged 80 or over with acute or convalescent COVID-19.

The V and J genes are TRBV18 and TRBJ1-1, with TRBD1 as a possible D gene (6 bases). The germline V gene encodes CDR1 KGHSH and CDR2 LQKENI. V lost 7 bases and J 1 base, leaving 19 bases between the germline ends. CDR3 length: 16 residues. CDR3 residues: CASFPSQGQKNTEAFF. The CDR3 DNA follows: TGTGCCAGCTTCCCCTCCCAAGGACAGAAGAACACTGAAGCTTTCTTT.

The CDR3 spells CASSLSGLPYEQYF. CDR3 DNA: TGTGCCAGCAGTTTATCAGGGCTCCCCTACGAGCAGTACTTC. The V gene is TRBV28, the J gene TRBJ2-7; perhaps TRBD1 as D (5 bases). The germline CDR1 and CDR2 sequences are MDHEN and SYDVKM. The V end was cut by 1 base, the J end by 2 bases, with 9 bases between. The CDR3 is 14 amino acids. The full variable domain, rest sourced from reference TRBV28 and TRBJ2-7, is DVKVTQSSRYLVKRTGEKVFLECVQDMDHENMFWYRQDPGLGLRLIYFSYDVKMKEKGDIPEGYSVSREKKERFSLILESASTNQTSMYLCASSLSGLPYEQYFGPGTRLTVT.

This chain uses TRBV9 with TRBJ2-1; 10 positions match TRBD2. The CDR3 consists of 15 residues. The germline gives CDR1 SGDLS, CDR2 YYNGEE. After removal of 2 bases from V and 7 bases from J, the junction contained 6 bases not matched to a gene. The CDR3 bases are TGTGCCAGCAGCGTCACGAGCGGGGGGGCTAATGAGCAGTTCTTC. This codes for CASSVTSGGANEQFF.

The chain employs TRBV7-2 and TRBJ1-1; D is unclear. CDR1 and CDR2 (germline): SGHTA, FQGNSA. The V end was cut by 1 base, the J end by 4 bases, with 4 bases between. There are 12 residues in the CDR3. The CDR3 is CASSLELTEAFF. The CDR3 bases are TGTGCCAGCAGCTTAGAGCTCACTGAAGCTTTCTTT. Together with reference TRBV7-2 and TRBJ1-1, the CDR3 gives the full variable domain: GAGVSQSPSNKVTEKGKDVELRCDPISGHTALYWYRQSLGQGLEFLIYFQGNSAPDKSGLPSDRFSAERTGGSVSTLTIQRTQQEDSAVYLCASSLELTEAFFGQGTRLTVV.

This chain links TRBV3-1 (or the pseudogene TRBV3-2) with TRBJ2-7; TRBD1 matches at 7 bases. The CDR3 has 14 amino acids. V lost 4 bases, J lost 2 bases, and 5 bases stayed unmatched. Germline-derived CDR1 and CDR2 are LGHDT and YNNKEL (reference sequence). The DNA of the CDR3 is TGTGCCAGCAGCCGAACAGGGGCTCCCTACGAGCAGTACTTC. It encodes CASSRTGAPYEQYF.

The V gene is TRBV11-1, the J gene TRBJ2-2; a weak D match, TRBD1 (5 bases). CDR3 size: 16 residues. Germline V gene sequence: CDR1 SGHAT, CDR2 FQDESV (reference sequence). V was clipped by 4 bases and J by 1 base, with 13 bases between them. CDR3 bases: TGTGCCAGCAGCTCGCAGGGAACTAAGAACACCGGGGAGCTGTTTTTT. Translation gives CASSSQGTKNTGELFF.

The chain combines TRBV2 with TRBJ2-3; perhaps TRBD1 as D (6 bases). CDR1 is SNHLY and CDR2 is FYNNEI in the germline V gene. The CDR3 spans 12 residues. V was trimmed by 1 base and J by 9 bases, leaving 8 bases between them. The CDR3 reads CASSEGQGTQYF. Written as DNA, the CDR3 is TGTGCCAGCAGTGAAGGCCAGGGGACGCAGTATTTT.

CDR3 nucleotide sequence: TGCAGCGTTCCTACAGGGGTGGTCTGTACCGGGGAGCTGTTTTTT. This codes for CSVPTGVVCTGELFF. The chain links TRBV29-1 to TRBJ2-2, with 7 positions matching TRBD1. With 5 bases clipped from V and 5 bases from J, the junction kept 11 bases outside the gene matches. CDR1 is SQVTM and CDR2 is ANQGSEA in the germline V gene. This CDR3 is built from 15 residues.

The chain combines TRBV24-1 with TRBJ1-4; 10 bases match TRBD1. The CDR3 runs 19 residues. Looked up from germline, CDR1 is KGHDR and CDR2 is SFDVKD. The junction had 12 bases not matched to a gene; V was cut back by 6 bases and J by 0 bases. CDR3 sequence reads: CATSKRTGGMRATNEKLFF. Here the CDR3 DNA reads TGTGCCACCAGTAAGAGGACAGGGGGAATGCGAGCAACTAATGAAAAACTGTTTTTT.